Sequencing of this T cell receptor beta chain was carried out in a study of glioma-infiltrating T cells. TCR alpha and beta CDR3 regions were amplified from RNA using iRepertoire nested multiplex PCR. TCRdb reprocessed the multiplex PCR reads with MiXCR, giving one entry per CDR3 protein. The sample has approximately 20,000 distinct CDR3 sequences, roughly 24% seen once. V lost 5 bases and J lost 6, with 10 bases in between. The germline gives CDR1 SGHTA, CDR2 FQGNSA. The CDR3 totals 12 residues. Study-level points and caveats: Only very few CDR3 sequences appeared in both tissue and blood.

Of note for this clonotype: Its antigen remains unknown. This could be a read error, since a much larger clone is one nucleotide away.

The chain links TRBV7-2 to TRBJ1-1; no definite D call. The sequencing input was glioma tissue, nonneoplastic brain tissue, or PBMCs (not recorded which). The sequence was collected from a human donor with low-grade glioma or glioblastoma, undergoing nonglioma brain surgery, or in good health (not recorded which). CDR3 bases: TGTGCCAGCAGCCAAGCTTACGCTGAAGCTTTCTTT. Encoded protein: CASSQAYAEAFF.